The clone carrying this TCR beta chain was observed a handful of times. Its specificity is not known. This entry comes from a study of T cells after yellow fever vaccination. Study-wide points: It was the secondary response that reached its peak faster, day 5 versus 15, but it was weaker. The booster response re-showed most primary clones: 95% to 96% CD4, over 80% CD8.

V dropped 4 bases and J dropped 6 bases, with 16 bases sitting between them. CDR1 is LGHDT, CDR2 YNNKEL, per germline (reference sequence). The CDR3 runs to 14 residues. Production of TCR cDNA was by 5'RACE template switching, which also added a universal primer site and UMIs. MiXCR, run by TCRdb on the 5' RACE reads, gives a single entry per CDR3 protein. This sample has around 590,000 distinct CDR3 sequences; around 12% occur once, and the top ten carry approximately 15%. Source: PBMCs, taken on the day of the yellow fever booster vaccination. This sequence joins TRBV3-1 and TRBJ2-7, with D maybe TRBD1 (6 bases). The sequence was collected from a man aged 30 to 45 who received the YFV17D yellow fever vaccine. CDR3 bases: TGTGCCAGCAGCCTCCGACACAGGGTTGGCGAGCAGTACTTC. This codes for CASSLRHRVGEQYF.